The 32 T cell receptor beta chains listed next were all sequenced from one sample in a study of T-cell memory formation after mild COVID-19. Each CDR3 protein gets one entry after TCRdb re-called the 5' RACE reads with MiXCR. The profile covers around 370,000 distinct CDR3 sequences, with over 20% appearing a single time and around 12% taken by the ten largest. The sequencing input was PBMCs or a T cell subset sorted from them (not recorded which). These receptors were taken from an adult woman who had mild COVID-19 (a few samples of this study predate the infection). Cell type and time point are not known.

This clonotype was counted only a few times. The V and J genes are TRBV10-3 and TRBJ2-7; tentatively, D is TRBD1 (6 bases). The germline V gene has CDR1 ENHRY and CDR2 SYGVKD. The length of the CDR3 is 13 residues. The V end lost 8 bases, the J end lost 2 bases, and 13 bases lay between the germline ends. The CDR3 nucleotides are TGTGCCATCGCAACTGGGACAACCTACGAGCAGTACTTC. Amino acid sequence: CAIATGTTYEQYF.

This clonotype was observed a few times. This chain connects TRBV20-1 to TRBJ2-5; 14 positions match TRBD2. This CDR3 has 16 residues. V was pared by 5 bases and J by 1 base, with 6 bases of the junction left unmatched. Germline CDR1 DFQATT, CDR2 SNEGSKA (reference sequence). The CDR3 sequence is CSARTSGGPGQETQYF. CDR3 nucleotides: TGCAGTGCTCGGACTAGCGGGGGGCCAGGCCAAGAGACCCAGTACTTC.

This clonotype was picked up one time. The genes are TRBV5-5 and TRBJ2-5; D may be TRBD1 (5 bases). The CDR3 runs 13 residues. Germline loops: CDR1 SGHKS, CDR2 YYEKEE (reference sequence). Trimming pared 0 bases from V and 3 bases from J, leaving 6 bases between. The CDR3 region is CASSLVREETQYF. In DNA, the CDR3 is TGTGCCAGCAGCTTGGTCAGGGAAGAGACCCAGTACTTC.

Only a few counts were recorded for this clonotype. The chain recombines TRBV4-1 with TRBJ2-7; TRBD1 matches at 8 bases. Germline trimming cut 2 bases from V and 4 bases from J; bases unmatched to any gene: 10. This CDR3 has 16 amino acids. Germline assignment: CDR1 MGHRA and CDR2 YSYEKL. The CDR3: CASSQFFPGQDYEQYF. The CDR3 region has the DNA TGCGCCAGCAGCCAATTCTTTCCGGGACAGGATTACGAGCAGTACTTC.

This clonotype appeared a few times. The chain carries TRBV7-9 and TRBJ2-5; 10 positions match TRBD2. Trimming cost V 5 bases and J 4 bases; bases outside gene matches: 4. CDR3 size: 14 residues. Germline V CDR1 and CDR2: SEHNR, FQNEAQ (reference sequence). The CDR3 spells CASSTGTSVETQYF. For the CDR3, the DNA is TGTGCCAGCAGCACCGGGACTAGCGTAGAGACCCAGTACTTC.

The chain has TRBV30 and TRBJ1-2; 9 positions match TRBD1. Germline V gene sequence: CDR1 GTSNPN, CDR2 SVGIG (reference sequence). The junction had 10 bases not matched to a gene; V was cut back by 3 bases and J by 5 bases. The CDR3 runs 15 residues. The CDR3 region is CAWSLYGTGPYGYTF. The CDR3 nucleotides read TGTGCCTGGAGCCTCTACGGGACAGGGCCATATGGCTACACCTTC.

This clonotype appeared a few times. The chain joins TRBV7-2 to TRBJ1-1, with 11 positions matching TRBD1. From germline, CDR1 is SGHTA and CDR2 FQGNSA. This CDR3 is built from 19 residues. The trim removed 1 base at V and 1 base at J, leaving 11 bases unmatched. CDR3 DNA: TGTGCCAGCAGCTTAGGGGATCCTTGGGGACAGGGGGAGAACACTGAAGCTTTCTTT. Its translation is CASSLGDPWGQGENTEAFF.

This clonotype was detected only a few times. The V and J genes are TRBV11-2 and TRBJ1-4; D is ambiguous. Germline CDR1 is SGHAT and CDR2 is FQNNGV. The CDR3 contains 16 residues. V lost 4 bases, J lost 7 bases, and 19 bases lay in between. The CDR3 sequence: CASSYPRAGVVEKLFF. Here the CDR3 DNA reads TGTGCCAGCAGCTATCCCCGCGCTGGGGTGGTTGAAAAACTGTTTTTT.

V usage is TRBV30 and J usage is TRBJ1-2, with D possibly TRBD1 on 6 matching bases. CDR3 length: 13 amino acids. Trimming took off 2 bases at V and 14 bases at J, with 21 bases between the two ends. Germline V CDR1 and CDR2: GTSNPN, SVGIG (reference sequence). The CDR3 nucleotides are TGTGCCTGGAGTCCAACGCAGGGGCAGGCGCTTACCTTC. It translates to CAWSPTQGQALTF.

This clonotype was seen only once. This sequence joins TRBV30 and TRBJ1-5; D might be TRBD1 (6 bases). Per germline, CDR1 GTSNPN and CDR2 SVGIG (reference sequence). V lost 0 bases and J lost 3, with 15 bases in between. The CDR3 loop spans 16 amino acids. The CDR3 DNA reads TGTGCCTGGAGTGTACGGGGGCACGGGAACAATCAGCCCCAGCATTTT. Its translation: CAWSVRGHGNNQPQHF.

The sample holds a few counts of this clonotype. The chain carries TRBV29-1 and TRBJ2-7, with 9 bases identical to TRBD2. CDR1 SQVTM and CDR2 ANQGSEA come from the germline V gene. V trimming: 4 bases; J trimming: 5 bases; junction bases outside the gene matches: 15. The CDR3 length is 16 residues. The CDR3 nucleotides are TGCAGCGTTGTGGGAGCGGGAGGACTAGGTATAGACGAGCAGTACTTC. Its protein product is CSVVGAGGLGIDEQYF.

This clonotype has just a few counts. The chain employs TRBV7-2 and TRBJ1-1; 9 bases are a match to TRBD1. The CDR3 runs 14 residues. Looked up from germline, CDR1 is SGHTA and CDR2 is FQGNSA. With 3 bases clipped from V and 5 bases from J, the junction kept 4 bases outside the gene matches. CDR3 protein: CASSFDRGRTEAFF. The CDR3 DNA reads TGTGCCAGCAGCTTTGACAGGGGGAGGACTGAAGCTTTCTTT.

This chain uses TRBV15 with TRBJ1-1; TRBD1 agrees at 8 bases. With V trimmed by 2 bases and J by 6 bases, 5 bases remained unmatched. The CDR3 extends over 14 amino acids. Germline lookup yields CDR1 LNHNV and CDR2 YYDKDF (reference sequence). In DNA form, the CDR3 reads TGTGCCACCAGCAGACCGGGACAGGTCGCTGAAGCTTTCTTT. Protein product: CATSRPGQVAEAFF. The variable domain in full, with the rest retrieved from reference TRBV15 and TRBJ1-1, is DAMVIQNPRYQVTQFGKPVTLSCSQTLNHNVMYWYQQKSSQAPKLLFHYYDKDFNNEADTPDNFQSRRPNTSFCFLDIRSPGLGDTAMYLCATSRPGQVAEAFFGQGTRLTVV.

The rearrangement joins TRBV9 to TRBJ1-2, with D uncertain. V gave up 0 bases and J gave up 6 bases, with 12 bases separating them. The CDR3 contains 14 residues. The germline V gene encodes CDR1 SGDLS and CDR2 YYNGEE. CDR3 in DNA: TGTGCCAGCAGCGTAGACGAATCCGGGGATGGCTACACCTTC. It yields the protein CASSVDESGDGYTF.

This clonotype appeared a few times. V gene TRBV20-1 combines with J gene TRBJ1-1; a possible D gene is TRBD1 (5 bases). The V gene's germline CDR1 is DFQATT and CDR2 SNEGSKA (reference sequence). This CDR3 has 13 amino acids. V was pared by 0 bases and J by 3 bases, with 8 bases between. In DNA form, the CDR3 reads TGCAGTGCTAGAGAGGCAGGGTACACTGAAGCTTTCTTT. Amino acid sequence: CSAREAGYTEAFF.

DNA for the CDR3: TGTGCCAGCCCGGCAGGGACAAGCTATGGCTACACCTTC. Its translation: CASPAGTSYGYTF. V is TRBV2 and J is TRBJ1-2, with TRBD1 as a possible D gene (6 bases). The CDR3 has 13 amino acids. The germline V gene has CDR1 SNHLY and CDR2 FYNNEI. V dropped 8 bases and J dropped 4 bases, with 14 bases sitting between them.

The chain employs TRBV7-9 and TRBJ1-1; weak D call: TRBD1 (6 bases). Trimming pared 1 base from V and 6 bases from J, leaving 15 bases between. Germline-derived CDR1 and CDR2 are SEHNR and FQNEAQ (reference sequence). The length of the CDR3 is 15 residues. The CDR3 sequence: CASSLVPGAAAEAFF. DNA for the CDR3: TGTGCCAGCAGCTTAGTTCCGGGGGCAGCGGCTGAAGCTTTCTTT.

This clonotype was seen a handful of times. This chain connects TRBV4-2 to TRBJ2-7, with TRBD2 identical over 10 bases. The V gene end was trimmed by 4 bases and the J gene end by 3 bases; junction bases not matched to a gene: 9. CDR3 size: 16 residues. CDR1 is LGHNA, CDR2 YNFKEQ, per germline. As DNA, the CDR3 is TGTGCCAGCAGCCGAGACAGCGGGAGGGCCGACTACGAGCAGTACTTC. This codes for CASSRDSGRADYEQYF.

For this clonotype: It may be a read error: a sequence one base away is much more abundant. The V and J genes are TRBV5-1 and TRBJ2-1; TRBD1 might be the D (5 bases). This CDR3 comprises 12 residues. Germline CDR1 SGHRS, CDR2 YFSETQ. The V gene lost 2 bases and the J gene lost 10 bases, with 10 bases spanning the gap. The CDR3 sequence is CASSFTGQEQFF. CDR3 nucleotides: TGCGCCAGCAGCTTCACAGGACAAGAGCAGTTCTTC.

This rearrangement joins TRBV5-1 to TRBJ2-3; 8 nucleotides match TRBD1. V trimming: 8 bases; J trimming: 4 bases; junction bases outside the gene matches: 6. The CDR3 covers 13 residues. The germline V gene has CDR1 SGHRS and CDR2 YFSETQ. This CDR3 reads CASSWTGSDTQYF. Here the CDR3 DNA reads TGCGCCAGTTCCTGGACAGGGTCAGATACGCAGTATTTT. Full variable domain (missing parts from reference TRBV5-1 and TRBJ2-3): KAGVTQTPRYLIKTRGQQVTLSCSPISGHRSVSWYQQTPGQGLQFLFEYFSETQRNKGNFPGRFSGRQFSNSRSEMNVSTLELGDSALYLCASSWTGSDTQYFGPGTRLTVL.

This clonotype was detected only a few times. J is TRBJ1-1 and V is TRBV5-1; possible D gene TRBD1, 6 bases. The CDR3 contains 13 residues. CDR1 and CDR2 from the germline V gene are SGHRS and YFSETQ. Trimming shortened V by 6 bases and J by 3 bases, and 12 bases separated the two germline ends. The CDR3, as DNA: TGCGCCAGCACGACGGGGGCTTACACTGAAGCTTTCTTT. Translated: CASTTGAYTEAFF.

The chain links TRBV5-1 to TRBJ2-7; D possibly corresponds to TRBD1 (5 bases). CDR3 length: 12 amino acids. With 5 bases removed from V and 4 bases from J, the gap between germline ends came to 10 bases. Germline V gives CDR1 SGHRS, CDR2 YFSETQ. The chain's CDR3 is CASRTTDYEQYF. The CDR3 DNA reads TGCGCCAGCAGGACGACAGATTACGAGCAGTACTTC.

V usage is TRBV4-1 and J usage is TRBJ2-1, with D perhaps matching TRBD1 (6 bases). The CDR3 length is 16 residues. CDR1 is MGHRA, CDR2 YSYEKL, per germline. V was shortened by 6 bases and J by 3 bases, with 18 bases between the two germline ends. The CDR3 nucleotides read TGCGCCAGCAGGAAAGGGGGACAATATGTCTACAATGAGCAGTTCTTC. Translated: CASRKGGQYVYNEQFF.

Only a few counts were recorded for this clonotype. The chain employs TRBV2 and TRBJ2-1; tentatively, D is TRBD2 (5 bases). V lost 7 bases and J 0 bases, leaving 10 bases between the germline ends. CDR3 length: 14 residues. The germline CDR1 and CDR2 sequences are SNHLY and FYNNEI. The CDR3 bases are TGTGCCAGCAAATCTAGCCCCTCCTACAATGAGCAGTTCTTC. Translating it yields CASKSSPSYNEQFF.

This clonotype was observed a handful of times. CDR3 sequence reads: CASIPLVGSYNEQFF. The CDR3 nucleotides read TGTGCCAGCATTCCACTAGTCGGCTCCTACAATGAGCAGTTCTTC. The gene calls are TRBV2 and TRBJ2-1, with D possibly being TRBD2 (5 bases). Trimming took 7 bases from V and 0 from J, leaving 13 bases between them. The CDR3 is made up of 15 amino acids. Germline values: CDR1 SNHLY, CDR2 FYNNEI.

The genes are TRBV15 and TRBJ2-3; D is unclear. With 1 base removed from V and 1 base from J, the gap between germline ends came to 9 bases. CDR3 length: 15 amino acids. Germline V lookup: CDR1 LNHNV, CDR2 YYDKDF (reference sequence). This chain's CDR3 is CATSRVPSGTDTQYF. DNA of the CDR3: TGTGCCACCAGCAGAGTCCCGTCGGGCACAGATACGCAGTATTTT.

The CDR3 loop is CASTSTSAREGDTQYF. The CDR3 bases are TGTGCCAGTACCTCCACCTCAGCGAGGGAGGGAGATACGCAGTATTTT. The chain carries TRBV19 and TRBJ2-3; 7 bases are shared with TRBD2. Germline CDR1 is LNHDA and CDR2 is SQIVND (reference sequence). Losses at the gene ends were 7 bases for V and 5 bases for J; bases not matched to a gene: 15. This CDR3 spans 16 amino acids.

The rearrangement links TRBV5-1 to TRBJ2-3; 8 nucleotides agree with TRBD2. The CDR3 is 19 amino acids. V shed 7 bases and J 4 bases; nucleotides not matched to a gene: 23. The germline V gene encodes CDR1 SGHRS and CDR2 YFSETQ. The CDR3 DNA sequence: TGCGCCAGCCATCTCCTGGGGGAACAGGGACTAGAAGGCGCAGATACGCAGTATTTT. This sequence encodes CASHLLGEQGLEGADTQYF.

The chain combines TRBV6-1 with TRBJ2-1; D remains ambiguous. The CDR3 consists of 16 residues. V was pared by 1 base and J by 0 bases, with 10 bases between. Germline CDR1 is MNHNS and CDR2 is SASEGT. CDR3 region: CASSEVWASSYNEQFF. CDR3 bases: TGTGCCAGCAGTGAAGTTTGGGCGAGCTCCTACAATGAGCAGTTCTTC.

Many counts were recorded for this clonotype. At one boundary the junction diverges from the germline segment, which might be a read error. This chain joins TRBV7-7 and TRBJ2-7; a weak D match, TRBD1 (6 bases). The CDR3 totals 14 residues. In germline, CDR1 is SSHAT, CDR2 FNYEAQ (reference sequence). CDR3 sequence: CASSFSGTTYEQYF. CDR3 nucleotides: TGTGCTAGCAGCTTCTCAGGGACAACCTACGAGCAGTACTTC.

This clonotype showed up many times. The chain recombines TRBV3-1 with TRBJ2-7, with D possibly TRBD1 on 5 matching bases. Germline values: CDR1 LGHDT, CDR2 YNNKEL (reference sequence). Trimming took off 4 bases at V and 5 bases at J, with 12 bases between the two ends. CDR3 length: 13 amino acids. CDR3 amino acids: CASSRLQVNEQYF. In nucleotides, the CDR3 is TGTGCCAGCAGCCGCCTACAGGTAAACGAGCAGTACTTC.

V gene TRBV21-1 combines with J gene TRBJ1-4; the table calls TRBD1, which could not be checked here. TRBV21-1 is tagged as a pseudogene. The CDR3 has 17 residues. CDR3 DNA sequence: TGTGCCACCTACGGGACAGGGGGGAGAGCAACTAATGAAAAACTGTTTTTT. It specifies CATYGTGGRATNEKLFF.